Ten or more counts support the clone carrying this TCR beta chain. Antigen specificity is unknown. This entry belongs to a study of response to subunit inactivated influenza vaccine. TCRdb reanalysed the RT-PCR reads using MiXCR and keeps one entry per CDR3 protein. The table lists some 300,000 distinct CDR3 sequences, 22% of them singletons. V was pared by 5 bases and J by 7 bases, with 4 bases of the junction left unmatched. This CDR3 is built from 14 residues. Study results and limitations: Each seasonal influenza vaccination recruits few new T cells, the authors suggested.

The origin of this receptor is a man aged 45 to 75 who received an inactivated influenza vaccine. The V gene is TRBV12-3 or TRBV12-4, the J gene TRBJ1-6, with 8 bases identical to TRBD1. The sample was PBMCs from blood, taken 21 months after vaccination. The CDR3 protein is CASSTDRGNSPLHF. The CDR3 coding sequence is TGTGCCAGCAGTACTGACAGGGGAAATTCACCCCTCCACTTT.